The 29 T cell receptor beta chains reported below all come from one sample, sequenced in a study of shared clonotypes between healthy human individuals. The protocol was immunoSEQ multiplex PCR, while the TCRdb copy is restricted to in-frame clones and leaves out a portion. The sample has some 480,000 clones, around 80% seen once. The specimen was PBMCs. All receptors derive from a woman in her thirties or forties in good health. Some clones in this sample may be carry-over from other donors' samples.

The V gene is TRBV2, the J gene TRBJ1-2, with a tentative D call TRBD1 (6 bases). Germline V gene data show CDR1 as SNHLY and CDR2 as FYNNEI. The CDR3 totals 14 residues. Trimming shortened V by 6 bases and J by 3 bases, and 14 bases separated the two germline ends. In DNA, the CDR3 is TGTGCCAGCAGCCAAGGGACAAACTACTATGGCTACACCTTC. Protein sequence: CASSQGTNYYGYTF.

This clone showed up just a few times. The chain has TRBV5-4 and TRBJ1-2; no definite D call. V lost 0 bases and J 4 bases, leaving 16 bases between the germline ends. CDR1 SGHNT and CDR2 YYREEE come from the germline V gene (reference sequence). This CDR3 has 16 residues. The CDR3 loop reads CASSLERVDPIYGYTF. The CDR3 DNA follows: TGTGCCAGCAGCTTGGAACGGGTCGACCCTATCTATGGCTACACCTTC.

The chain combines TRBV18 with TRBJ2-7; 8 nucleotides agree with TRBD1. The germline gives CDR1 KGHSH, CDR2 LQKENI. V lost 6 bases, J lost 3 bases, and 10 bases stayed unmatched. The CDR3 loop spans 15 amino acids. The CDR3 DNA reads as TGTGCCAGCTCGCGGCCGGGTGACAGGGGCTACGAGCAGTACTTC. This codes for CASSRPGDRGYEQYF.

The sample holds a few counts of this clone. V and J are TRBV30 and TRBJ1-2; 12 bases map to TRBD1. Per germline, CDR1 GTSNPN and CDR2 SVGIG (reference sequence). The CDR3 has 15 amino acids. V trimming: 2 bases; J trimming: 4 bases; junction bases outside the gene matches: 5. In DNA, the CDR3 is TGTGCCTGGAGTAAGGGACAGGGGGCGGGCTATGGCTACACCTTC. As protein: CAWSKGQGAGYGYTF.

This chain links TRBV4-1 with TRBJ2-3, with D hard to call. CDR3 length equals 15 residues. Germline V gene sequence: CDR1 MGHRA, CDR2 YSYEKL. Trimming took off 0 bases at V and 5 bases at J, with 12 bases between the two ends. CDR3 residues: CASSQEMTQRDTQYF. CDR3 in DNA: TGCGCCAGCAGCCAAGAGATGACACAGCGAGATACGCAGTATTTT.

The chain uses TRBV28 and TRBJ2-3, with 9 bases that match TRBD2. The CDR3 has 15 residues. V was clipped by 6 bases and J by 0 bases; unmatched bases: 4. CDR1 and CDR2 (germline): MDHEN, SYDVKM. The DNA of the CDR3 is TGTGCCAGCAGAAGGCGGGAGGGTAGCACAGATACGCAGTATTTT. It specifies CASRRREGSTDTQYF. The full variable domain, its missing parts supplied by reference TRBV28 and TRBJ2-3, is DVKVTQSSRYLVKRTGEKVFLECVQDMDHENMFWYRQDPGLGLRLIYFSYDVKMKEKGDIPEGYSVSREKKERFSLILESASTNQTSMYLCASRRREGSTDTQYFGPGTRLTVL.

The chain links TRBV11-2 to TRBJ2-5; no clear D. Trimming shortened V by 4 bases and J by 0 bases, and 9 bases separated the two germline ends. The CDR3 runs to 14 residues. Per germline, CDR1 SGHAT and CDR2 FQNNGV. The CDR3 DNA sequence: TGTGCCAGCAGCTCAACCGCGTACCAAGAGACCCAGTACTTC. It is translated as CASSSTAYQETQYF. The complete variable domain, with remaining parts taken from reference TRBV11-2 and TRBJ2-5, reads EAGVAQSPRYKIIEKRQSVAFWCNPISGHATLYWYQQILGQGPKLLIQFQNNGVVDDSQLPKDRFSAERLKGVDSTLKIQPAKLEDSAVYLCASSSTAYQETQYFGPGTRLLVL.

This clone was found once. A junction boundary mismatches the germline segment, possibly from a read error. CDR3 protein: CASSLGAGDGGELFF. The CDR3 DNA reads as TGTGCTAGCAGCTTAGGCGCAGGGGATGGCGGGGAGCTGTTTTTT. The chain employs TRBV7-7 and TRBJ2-2, with D possibly matching TRBD1 (6 bases). Per germline, CDR1 SSHAT and CDR2 FNYEAQ (reference sequence). This CDR3 has 15 amino acids.

The chain links TRBV28 to TRBJ1-4; a weak D match, TRBD1 (6 bases). Germline loops: CDR1 MDHEN, CDR2 SYDVKM. The CDR3 covers 16 residues. The V and J ends lost 5 bases and 4 bases respectively, with 17 bases between them. CDR3 loop: CASSQTRGYGNEKLFF. As DNA, the CDR3 is TGTGCCAGCAGTCAGACCAGGGGTTACGGTAATGAAAAACTGTTTTTT.

The chain combines TRBV7-3 with TRBJ2-1; the D gene is possibly TRBD1 (5 bases). The CDR3 extends over 16 amino acids. Germline lookup yields CDR1 SGHTA and CDR2 FQGTGA. V was trimmed by 5 bases and J by 8 bases, leaving 22 bases between them. The CDR3 sequence: CASSQTPSVQADEQFF. CDR3 DNA sequence: TGTGCCAGCAGCCAAACCCCGAGCGTACAGGCGGATGAGCAGTTCTTC.

V gene TRBV7-9 combines with J gene TRBJ2-2; TRBD2 aligns across 12 bases. Germline trimming cut 5 bases from V and 0 bases from J; bases unmatched to any gene: 7. Germline CDR1 is SEHNR and CDR2 is FQNEAQ (reference sequence). The CDR3 is 18 residues long. The CDR3: CASSVGTSGPANTGELFF. For the CDR3, the DNA is TGTGCCAGCAGCGTCGGGACTAGCGGGCCTGCGAACACCGGGGAGCTGTTTTTT. Based on the CDR3 plus reference TRBV7-9 and TRBJ2-2, the full variable domain is DTGVSQNPRHKITKRGQNVTFRCDPISEHNRLYWYRQTLGQGPEFLTYFQNEAQLEKSRLLSDRFSAERPKGSFSTLEIQRTEQGDSAMYLCASSVGTSGPANTGELFFGEGSRLTVL.

The rearrangement joins TRBV7-9 to TRBJ2-1; unclear D gene. Trimming pared 0 bases from V and 4 bases from J, leaving 10 bases between. Looked up from germline, CDR1 is SEHNR and CDR2 is FQNEAQ (reference sequence). The CDR3 runs 15 residues. CDR3 amino acids: CASSLAQNRYNEQFF. The DNA for the CDR3 is TGTGCCAGCAGCTTAGCGCAGAACAGATACAATGAGCAGTTCTTC. The variable domain in full, completed from reference TRBV7-9 and TRBJ2-1, reads DTGVSQNPRHKITKRGQNVTFRCDPISEHNRLYWYRQTLGQGPEFLTYFQNEAQLEKSRLLSDRFSAERPKGSFSTLEIQRTEQGDSAMYLCASSLAQNRYNEQFFGPGTRLTVL.

Notes on this clone: The junction shows a germline mismatch at one end, possibly a read error. V usage is TRBV7-2 and J usage is TRBJ2-7; D is tentatively TRBD1 or TRBD2 (6 bases each). The CDR3 has 13 residues. Germline lookup yields CDR1 SGHTA and CDR2 FQGNSA. The CDR3 loop reads CASSSKWTALADF. Here the CDR3 DNA reads TGTGCCAGCAGCTCGAAGTGGACAGCCTTAGCGGACTTC.

This chain joins TRBV5-1 and TRBJ2-5; D remains ambiguous. This CDR3 contains 14 residues. Germline CDR1 is SGHRS and CDR2 is YFSETQ. V lost 4 bases to trimming and J lost 5 bases, with 15 bases between them. CDR3 in DNA: TGCGCCAGCAGCCGGGCTCTCGACGGTGAGACCCAGTACTTC. Amino acid sequence: CASSRALDGETQYF.

This chain links TRBV6-1 with TRBJ2-3; D gene unclear. Trimming took 3 bases from V and 8 from J, leaving 18 bases between them. The CDR3 is 15 amino acids. In germline, CDR1 is MNHNS, CDR2 SASEGT. Here the CDR3 reads CASSEQDTIFGTQYF. CDR3 in DNA: TGTGCCAGCAGTGAGCAGGATACGATATTCGGTACGCAGTATTTT.

Concerning this clone: A read error is the likely source, as a far larger clone sits one nucleotide away. The chain couples TRBV5-6 to TRBJ2-7; D not certain. Trimming took off 5 bases at V and 2 bases at J, with 5 bases between the two ends. CDR1 and CDR2 (germline): SGHDT, YYEEEE. CDR3 length: 11 residues. The CDR3 bases are TGTGCCAGCAGTTCTACCTACGAGCAGTACTTC. Its protein product is CASSSTYEQYF. Together with reference TRBV5-6 and TRBJ2-7, the CDR3 gives the full variable domain: DAGVTQSPTHLIKTRGQQVTLRCSPKSGHDTVSWYQQALGQGPQFIFQYYEEEERQRGNFPDRFSGHQFPNYSSELNVNALLLGDSALYLCASSSTYEQYFGPGTRLTVT.

The gene calls are TRBV30 and TRBJ1-1; D gene uncertain. Between the trimmed V and J ends, which lost 2 bases and 6 bases, there was a span of 13 bases. The length of the CDR3 is 13 residues. CDR1 is GTSNPN, CDR2 SVGIG, per germline (reference sequence). Written as DNA, the CDR3 is TGTGCCTGGAGTCTATTCGCGACCGCTGAAGCTTTCTTT. It translates to CAWSLFATAEAFF. The full variable domain, with the rest looked up from reference TRBV30 and TRBJ1-1, is SQTIHQWPATLVQPVGSPLSLECTVEGTSNPNLYWYRQAAGRGLQLLFYSVGIGQISSEVPQNLSASRPQDRQFILSSKKLLLSDSGFYLCAWSLFATAEAFFGQGTRLTVV.

CDR3: CASSFPGYGYTF. DNA for the CDR3: TGTGCCAGCAGCTTCCCGGGCTATGGCTACACCTTC. The chain carries TRBV7-2 and TRBJ1-2; the D is unclear. Per the germline V gene, CDR1 is SGHTA and CDR2 is FQGNSA. This CDR3 contains 12 residues. The germline V and J ends were trimmed by 3 bases and 4 bases, with 6 bases remaining between them.

CDR3: CASSLSMGNTEAFF. The CDR3 nucleotides are TGTGCCAGCAGCTTAAGTATGGGGAACACTGAAGCTTTCTTT. The rearrangement links TRBV11-2 to TRBJ1-1; D not certain. The CDR3 sequence is 14 residues long. Germline CDR1 reads SGHAT; CDR2 reads FQNNGV. The ends were cut back, 2 bases at V and 1 base at J, with 8 bases in the middle.

The rearrangement joins TRBV19 to TRBJ2-5; a weak D match, TRBD1 (5 bases). The V end was cut by 5 bases, the J end by 5 bases, with 18 bases between. Germline CDR1 and CDR2: LNHDA and SQIVND (reference sequence). The CDR3 runs to 15 residues. The CDR3 loop is CASSPREGVWETQYF. Here the CDR3 DNA reads TGTGCCAGTAGTCCCCGCGAAGGGGTTTGGGAGACCCAGTACTTC.

The chain has TRBV5-1 and TRBJ2-5, with D perhaps TRBD2 (5 bases). Germline values: CDR1 SGHRS, CDR2 YFSETQ. V was clipped by 4 bases and J by 3 bases, with 22 bases between them. This CDR3 spans 17 amino acids. CDR3 sequence reads: CASSPVTGIVVKETQYF. The DNA of the CDR3 is TGCGCCAGCAGCCCCGTCACCGGGATTGTGGTTAAAGAGACCCAGTACTTC. Full variable domain (missing parts from reference TRBV5-1 and TRBJ2-5): KAGVTQTPRYLIKTRGQQVTLSCSPISGHRSVSWYQQTPGQGLQFLFEYFSETQRNKGNFPGRFSGRQFSNSRSEMNVSTLELGDSALYLCASSPVTGIVVKETQYFGPGTRLLVL.

The DNA of the CDR3 is TGTGCCAGCAGCTTAGCCCCCCCCAGCAGCGGGGAGCTGTTTTTT. Amino acid sequence: CASSLAPPSSGELFF. The J gene is TRBJ2-2, the V gene TRBV7-2; the D is unclear. The CDR3 is 15 residues long. The ends were cut back, 0 bases at V and 7 bases at J, with 12 bases in the middle. Germline loops: CDR1 SGHTA, CDR2 FQGNSA.

A note on this clone: A much larger clone is a single base away; this may be a read error. V usage is TRBV6-1 and J usage is TRBJ2-2, with 12 bases lining up with TRBD2. Trimming at V came to 4 bases and at J to 4 bases, leaving 1 base not matched to a gene. Germline-derived CDR1 and CDR2 are MNHNS and SASEGT. The CDR3 is 15 residues long. This CDR3 is CASSVTSGSTGELFF. DNA for the CDR3: TGTGCCAGCAGTGTGACTAGCGGGAGCACCGGGGAGCTGTTTTTT.

The genes are TRBV5-6 and TRBJ2-1, with D perhaps matching TRBD1 or TRBD2 (6 bases each). The CDR3 is 15 residues long. The V end was cut by 4 bases, the J end by 2 bases, with 13 bases between. Germline CDR1 reads SGHDT; CDR2 reads YYEEEE. CDR3 bases: TGTGCCAGCAGCCCCGCGGGACAAACCTACAATGAGCAGTTCTTC. Its protein is CASSPAGQTYNEQFF.

This chain uses TRBV18 with TRBJ1-1; 7 positions match TRBD1. CDR1 is KGHSH and CDR2 is LQKENI in the germline V gene. There are 13 residues in the CDR3. V shed 3 bases and J 6 bases; nucleotides not matched to a gene: 4. CDR3 DNA sequence: TGTGCCAGCTCACCTAACAGGGGATCTGAAGCTTTCTTT. Translation gives CASSPNRGSEAFF.

The V and J genes are TRBV6-4 and TRBJ2-5; D unclear. The closer fit of TRBJ2-7 to the DNA end suggests the J call may be wrong. The V gene's germline CDR1 is MRHNA and CDR2 SNTAGT. CDR3 length: 11 residues. CDR3 amino acids: CASMTSYEQYF. CDR3 bases: TGTGCCAGCATGACCTCCTACGAGCAGTACTTC.

CDR3 nucleotides: TGTGCCACCTCTTGGGGCCCTGGCCACAATGAGCAGTTCTTC. It translates to CATSWGPGHNEQFF. This rearrangement joins TRBV6-1 to TRBJ2-1; D might be TRBD1 (5 bases). The CDR3 contains 14 residues. The V end lost 10 bases, the J end lost 5 bases, and 18 bases lay between the germline ends. Germline V lookup: CDR1 MNHNS, CDR2 SASEGT.

This chain joins TRBV7-3 and TRBJ2-2, with 8 bases aligning to TRBD2. J lost 4 bases, V lost 5 bases, and 27 bases had no gene match. CDR3 length: 22 amino acids. Germline CDR1 is SGHTA and CDR2 is FQGTGA. CDR3 in amino acids: CASSPLPFPRPSGSRITGELFF. The CDR3 DNA follows: TGTGCCAGCAGCCCACTTCCTTTCCCACGTCCCAGCGGGAGTCGTATCACCGGGGAGCTGTTTTTT.

The chain carries TRBV28 and TRBJ1-4; D possibly corresponds to TRBD1 (6 bases). This CDR3 spans 14 amino acids. Trimming removed 2 bases from V and 8 bases from J, with 12 bases in between. Germline CDR1 reads MDHEN; CDR2 reads SYDVKM. The CDR3 DNA reads as TGTGCCAGCAGTTTAATGGGGGCGCAGGAAAAACTGTTTTTT. Translating it yields CASSLMGAQEKLFF.